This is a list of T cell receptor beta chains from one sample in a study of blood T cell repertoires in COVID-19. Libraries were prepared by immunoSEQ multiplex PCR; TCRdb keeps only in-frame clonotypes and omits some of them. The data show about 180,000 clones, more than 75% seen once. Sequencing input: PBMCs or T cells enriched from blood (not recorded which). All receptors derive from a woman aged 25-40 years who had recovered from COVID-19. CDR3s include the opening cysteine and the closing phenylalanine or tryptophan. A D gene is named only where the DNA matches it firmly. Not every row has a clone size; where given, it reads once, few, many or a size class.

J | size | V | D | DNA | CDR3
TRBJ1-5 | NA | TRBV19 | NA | TGTGCCAGTAGTATGACAGCCAATCAGCCCCAGCATTTT | CASSMTANQPQHF
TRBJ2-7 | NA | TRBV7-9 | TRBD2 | TGTGCCAGCAGTTCCACTAGCGGGATCGACGAGCAGTACTTC | CASSSTSGIDEQYF
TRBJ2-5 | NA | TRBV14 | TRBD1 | TGTGCCAGCAGCGCAGGGGGCGCTGAGACCCAGTACTTC | CASSAGGAETQYF
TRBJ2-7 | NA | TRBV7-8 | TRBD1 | TGTGCCAGCAGCTTAACCCGGACAGGGGGCAGCGAGCAGTACTTC | CASSLTRTGGSEQYF
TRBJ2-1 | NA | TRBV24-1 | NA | TGTGCCACCAGTGAGCTAGGGGGTAGTTCCTACAATGAGCAGTTCTTC | CATSELGGSSYNEQFF
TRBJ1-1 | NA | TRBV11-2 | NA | TGTGCCAGCAGCTTAAGTGGTGGCGGCACACCTATGAACACTGAAGCTTTCTTT | CASSLSGGGTPMNTEAFF
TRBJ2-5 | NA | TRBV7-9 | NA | TGTGCCAGCAGCTTAGGATCACGGACTACGGGCCAAGAGACCCAGTACTTC | CASSLGSRTTGQETQYF
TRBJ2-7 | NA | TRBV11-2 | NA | TGTGCCAGCAGCTCCGACAGCTACGAGCAGTACTTC | CASSSDSYEQYF
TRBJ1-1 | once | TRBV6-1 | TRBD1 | TGTGCCAGCAGTGATCTAGGGACAGGCCTAAACACTGAAGCTTTCTTT | CASSDLGTGLNTEAFF
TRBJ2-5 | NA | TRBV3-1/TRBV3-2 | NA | TGTGCCAGCACCCATGTGGGGGCAGGCCCTACCCAAGAGACCCAGTACTTC | CASTHVGAGPTQETQYF